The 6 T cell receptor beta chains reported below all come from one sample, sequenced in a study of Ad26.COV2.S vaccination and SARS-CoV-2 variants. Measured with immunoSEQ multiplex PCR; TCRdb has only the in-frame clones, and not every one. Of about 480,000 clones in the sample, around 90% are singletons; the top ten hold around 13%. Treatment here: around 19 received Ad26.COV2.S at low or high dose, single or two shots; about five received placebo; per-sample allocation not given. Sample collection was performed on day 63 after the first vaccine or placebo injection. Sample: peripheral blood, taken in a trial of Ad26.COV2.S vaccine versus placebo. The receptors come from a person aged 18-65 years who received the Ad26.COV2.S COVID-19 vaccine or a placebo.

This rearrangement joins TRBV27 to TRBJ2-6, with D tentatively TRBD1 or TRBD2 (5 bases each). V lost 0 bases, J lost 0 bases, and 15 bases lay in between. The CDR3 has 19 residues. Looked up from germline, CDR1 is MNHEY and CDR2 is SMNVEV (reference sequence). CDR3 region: CASSLSSRAGNSGANVLTF. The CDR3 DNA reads TGTGCCAGCAGTTTATCGAGCAGGGCGGGTAACTCTGGGGCCAACGTCCTGACTTTC.

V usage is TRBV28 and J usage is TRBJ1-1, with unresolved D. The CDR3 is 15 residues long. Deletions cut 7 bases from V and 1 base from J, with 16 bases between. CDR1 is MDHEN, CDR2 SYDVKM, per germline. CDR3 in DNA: TGTGCCAGCACACGAAAGGGTGAGAAGAACACTGAAGCTTTCTTT. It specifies CASTRKGEKNTEAFF.

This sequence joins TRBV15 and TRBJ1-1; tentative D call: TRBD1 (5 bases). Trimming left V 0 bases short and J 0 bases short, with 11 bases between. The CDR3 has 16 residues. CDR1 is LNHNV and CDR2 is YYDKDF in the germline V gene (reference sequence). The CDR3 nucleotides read TGTGCCACCAGCAGAGAATGGGGCCACGTGAACACTGAAGCTTTCTTT. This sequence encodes CATSREWGHVNTEAFF.

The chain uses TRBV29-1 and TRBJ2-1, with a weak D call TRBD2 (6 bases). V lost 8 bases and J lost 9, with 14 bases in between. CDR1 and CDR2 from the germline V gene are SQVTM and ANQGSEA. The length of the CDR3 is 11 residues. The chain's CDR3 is CSSIEGGEQFF. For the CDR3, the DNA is TGCAGCTCTATAGAGGGAGGTGAGCAGTTCTTC.

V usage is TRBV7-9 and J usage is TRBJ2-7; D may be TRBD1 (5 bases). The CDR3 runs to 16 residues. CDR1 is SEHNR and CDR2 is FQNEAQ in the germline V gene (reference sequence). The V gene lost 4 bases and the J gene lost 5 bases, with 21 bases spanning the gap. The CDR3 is CASSYIGRAAYNEQYF. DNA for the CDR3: TGTGCCAGCAGCTATATAGGCAGGGCGGCGTATAACGAGCAGTACTTC.

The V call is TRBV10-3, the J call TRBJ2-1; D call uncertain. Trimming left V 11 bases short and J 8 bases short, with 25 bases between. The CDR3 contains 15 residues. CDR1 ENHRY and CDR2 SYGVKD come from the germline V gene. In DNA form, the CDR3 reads TGTGCCCTAAGCCGTGGAGATGGCGGTGGCGATGAGCAGTTCTTC. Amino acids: CALSRGDGGGDEQFF.